The TCR beta chain described here comes from a study of cytomegalovirus exposure and HLA in healthy donors. About the research overall: Genetic ancestry analysis placed around 76% of the 300 to 400 donors that were genotyped in the Caucasian-associated cluster.

The CDR3 runs to 14 residues. CDR1 and CDR2 (germline): SGHVS, FNYEAQ. V lost 5 bases, J lost 3 bases, and 12 bases lay in between. Comments on this clone: As yet, its antigen is unknown.

Points from the study as a whole: From TCR beta sequences, most subjects' HLA-A and HLA-B alleles were reportedly predicted accurately.

The PCR was carried out with 60 Vbeta primers and 13 Jbeta primers. The table came from immunoSEQ multiplex PCR; TCRdb's copy has only in-frame clones and leaves some out. The sample has roughly 130,000 clones; approximately 79% are singletons. The source is a woman between 45 and 60 years old in good health and CMV-seropositive. Sequences were obtained from PBMCs. J is TRBJ2-3 and V is TRBV7-6, with D perhaps matching TRBD1 (7 bases). The chain's CDR3 is CASSQGGMTDTQYF. The CDR3 nucleotides are TGTGCCAGCAGCCAGGGGGGTATGACAGATACGCAGTATTTT.